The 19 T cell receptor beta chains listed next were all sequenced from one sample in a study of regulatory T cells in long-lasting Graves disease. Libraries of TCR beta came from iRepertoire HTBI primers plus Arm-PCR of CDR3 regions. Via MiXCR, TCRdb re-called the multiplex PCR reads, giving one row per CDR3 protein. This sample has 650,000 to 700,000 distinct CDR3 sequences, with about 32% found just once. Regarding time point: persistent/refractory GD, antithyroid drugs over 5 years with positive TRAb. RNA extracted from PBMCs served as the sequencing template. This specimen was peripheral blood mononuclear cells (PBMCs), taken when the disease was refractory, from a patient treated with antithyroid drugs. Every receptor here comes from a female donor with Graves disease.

In nucleotides, the CDR3 is TGCAGCGTTGCTTTTGGTAGCGGGGACTACGAGCAGTACTTC. This sequence encodes CSVAFGSGDYEQYF. This rearrangement joins TRBV29-1 to TRBJ2-7; 8 nucleotides agree with TRBD2. The V gene's germline CDR1 is SQVTM and CDR2 ANQGSEA. J was trimmed by 3 bases and V by 4 bases; bases with no gene match: 8. The CDR3 extends over 14 amino acids.

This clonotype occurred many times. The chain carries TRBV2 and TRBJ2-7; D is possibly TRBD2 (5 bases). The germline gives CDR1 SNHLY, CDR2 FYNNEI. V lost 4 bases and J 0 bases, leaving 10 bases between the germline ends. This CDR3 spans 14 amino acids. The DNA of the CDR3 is TGTGCCAGCAGTGCGGACTTATTCTCCTACGAGCAGTACTTC. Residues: CASSADLFSYEQYF.

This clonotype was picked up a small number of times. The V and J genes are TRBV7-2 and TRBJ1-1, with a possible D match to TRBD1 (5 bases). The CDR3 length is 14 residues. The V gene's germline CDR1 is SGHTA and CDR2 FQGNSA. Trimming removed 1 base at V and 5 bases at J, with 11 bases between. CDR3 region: CASSLGGAYTEAFF. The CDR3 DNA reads TGTGCCAGCAGCTTAGGGGGCGCTTATACTGAAGCTTTCTTT.

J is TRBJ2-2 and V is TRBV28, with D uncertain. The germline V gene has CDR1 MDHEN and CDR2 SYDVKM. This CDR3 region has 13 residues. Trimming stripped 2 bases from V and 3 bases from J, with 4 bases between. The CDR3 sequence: CASSLGHTGELFF. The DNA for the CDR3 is TGTGCCAGCAGTTTAGGGCACACCGGGGAGCTGTTTTTT. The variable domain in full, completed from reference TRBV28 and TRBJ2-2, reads DVKVTQSSRYLVKRTGEKVFLECVQDMDHENMFWYRQDPGLGLRLIYFSYDVKMKEKGDIPEGYSVSREKKERFSLILESASTNQTSMYLCASSLGHTGELFFGEGSRLTVL.

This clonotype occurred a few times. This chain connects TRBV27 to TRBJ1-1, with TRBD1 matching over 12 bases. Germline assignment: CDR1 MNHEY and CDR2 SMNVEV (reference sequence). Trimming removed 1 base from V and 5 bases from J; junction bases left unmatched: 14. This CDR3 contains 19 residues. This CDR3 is CASSLYPAGQGAFVTEAFF. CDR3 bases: TGTGCCAGCAGTTTATATCCGGCGGGACAGGGGGCTTTTGTGACTGAAGCTTTCTTT.

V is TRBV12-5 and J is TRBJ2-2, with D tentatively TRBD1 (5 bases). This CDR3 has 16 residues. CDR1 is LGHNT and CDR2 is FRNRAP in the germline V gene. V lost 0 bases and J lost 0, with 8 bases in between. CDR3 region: CASGLVRQPNTGELFF. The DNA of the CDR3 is TGTGCTAGTGGTTTGGTACGACAGCCGAACACCGGGGAGCTGTTTTTT.

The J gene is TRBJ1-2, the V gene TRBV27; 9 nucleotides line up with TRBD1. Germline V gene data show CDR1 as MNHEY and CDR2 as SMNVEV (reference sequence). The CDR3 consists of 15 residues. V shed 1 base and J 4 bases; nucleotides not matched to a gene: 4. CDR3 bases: TGTGCCAGCAGTTTATGGGGACAGGGAGGCTATGGCTACACCTTC. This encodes CASSLWGQGGYGYTF.

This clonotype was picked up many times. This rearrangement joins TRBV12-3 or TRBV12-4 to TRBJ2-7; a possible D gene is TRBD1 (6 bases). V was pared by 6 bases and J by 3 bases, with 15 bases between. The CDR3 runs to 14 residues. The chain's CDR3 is CASSRGGVIYEQYF. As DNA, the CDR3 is TGTGCCAGCAGCAGAGGGGGAGTTATCTACGAGCAGTACTTC.

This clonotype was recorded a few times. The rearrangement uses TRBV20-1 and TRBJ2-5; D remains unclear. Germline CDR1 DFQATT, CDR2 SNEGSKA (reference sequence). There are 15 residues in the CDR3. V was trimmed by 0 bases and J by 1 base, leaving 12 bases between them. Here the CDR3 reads CSARDLQRSQETQYF. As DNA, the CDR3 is TGCAGTGCTAGAGATCTACAGAGATCCCAAGAGACCCAGTACTTC.

The CDR3, as DNA: TGCAGCGTCGCGAAACAGGGGGCGAGCACTGAAGCTTTCTTT. Translating gives CSVAKQGASTEAFF. The V call is TRBV29-1, the J call TRBJ1-1; 9 bases are shared with TRBD1. With 6 bases clipped from V and 4 bases from J, the junction kept 9 bases outside the gene matches. The CDR3 consists of 14 residues. Germline CDR1 SQVTM, CDR2 ANQGSEA.

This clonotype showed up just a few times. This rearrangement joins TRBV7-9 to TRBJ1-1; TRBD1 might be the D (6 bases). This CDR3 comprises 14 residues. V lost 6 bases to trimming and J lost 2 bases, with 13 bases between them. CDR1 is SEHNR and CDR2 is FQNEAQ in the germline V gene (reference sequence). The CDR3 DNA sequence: TGTGCCAGCAGTTACCAGGGGCGCAACACTGAAGCTTTCTTT. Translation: CASSYQGRNTEAFF.

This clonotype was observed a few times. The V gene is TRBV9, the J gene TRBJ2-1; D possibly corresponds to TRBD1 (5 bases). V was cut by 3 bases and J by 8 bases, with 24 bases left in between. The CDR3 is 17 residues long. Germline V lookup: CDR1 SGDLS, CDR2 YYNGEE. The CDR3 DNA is TGTGCCAGCAGCGCCCTCGGGCCCTCTCAGGGCCTGTATGAGCAGTTCTTC. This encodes CASSALGPSQGLYEQFF.

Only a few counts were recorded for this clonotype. DNA for the CDR3: TGTGCCAGCAGACTAGGACGTAATAGCAATCAGCCCCAGCATTTT. Amino acid sequence: CASRLGRNSNQPQHF. V usage is TRBV6-1 and J usage is TRBJ1-5; D uncertain. CDR1 and CDR2 (germline): MNHNS, SASEGT. There are 15 residues in the CDR3. V lost 6 bases, J lost 0 bases, and 12 bases lay in between.

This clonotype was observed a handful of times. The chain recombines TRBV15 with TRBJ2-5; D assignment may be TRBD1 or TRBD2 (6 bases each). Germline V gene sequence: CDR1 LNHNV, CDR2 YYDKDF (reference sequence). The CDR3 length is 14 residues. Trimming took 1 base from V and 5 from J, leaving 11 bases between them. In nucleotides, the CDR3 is TGTGCCACCAGCAGAGGGGGGGCGCATGAGACCCAGTACTTC. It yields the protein CATSRGGAHETQYF.

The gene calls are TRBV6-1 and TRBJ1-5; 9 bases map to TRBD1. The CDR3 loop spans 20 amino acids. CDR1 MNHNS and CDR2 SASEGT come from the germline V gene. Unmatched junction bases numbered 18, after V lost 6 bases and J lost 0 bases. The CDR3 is CASSASSSGTGPYSNQPQHF. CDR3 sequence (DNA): TGTGCCAGCAGCGCTTCATCCTCCGGGACAGGGCCTTATAGCAATCAGCCCCAGCATTTT.

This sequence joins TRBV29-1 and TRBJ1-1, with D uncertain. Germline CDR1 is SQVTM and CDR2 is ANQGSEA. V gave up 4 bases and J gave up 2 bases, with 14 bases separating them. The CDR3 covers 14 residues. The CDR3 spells CSVGVPPDNTEAFF. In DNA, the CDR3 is TGCAGCGTTGGGGTACCTCCGGACAACACTGAAGCTTTCTTT.

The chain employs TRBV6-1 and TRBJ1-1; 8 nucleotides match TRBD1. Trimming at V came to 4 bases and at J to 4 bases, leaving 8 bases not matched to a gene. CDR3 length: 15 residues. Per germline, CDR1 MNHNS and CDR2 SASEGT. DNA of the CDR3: TGTGCCAGCAGTGCCCTCACAGGGGGACCCACTGAAGCTTTCTTT. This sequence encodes CASSALTGGPTEAFF.

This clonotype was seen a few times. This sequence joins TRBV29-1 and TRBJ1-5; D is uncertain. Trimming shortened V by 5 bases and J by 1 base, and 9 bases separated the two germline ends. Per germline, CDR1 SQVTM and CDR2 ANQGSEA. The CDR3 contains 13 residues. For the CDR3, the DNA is TGCAGCGTTCAGGAGAACAGCAATCAGCCCCAGCATTTT. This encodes CSVQENSNQPQHF.

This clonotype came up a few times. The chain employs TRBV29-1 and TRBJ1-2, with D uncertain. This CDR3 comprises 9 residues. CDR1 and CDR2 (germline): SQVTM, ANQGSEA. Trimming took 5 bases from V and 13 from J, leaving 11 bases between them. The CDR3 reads CSVPPWGTF. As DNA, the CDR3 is TGCAGCGTTCCACCGTGGGGCACCTTC.